Each of the 32 T cell receptor beta chains below was sequenced from the same sample in a study of T-cell reconstitution after alpha-beta-depleted transplantation in children. The library targeted TCRbeta and was prepared with unique molecular identifiers. MiXCR was run by TCRdb on the PCR reads, yielding one entry per CDR3 protein. The sample gives about 640,000 distinct CDR3 sequences, approximately 15% of which show up once; about 1.1% is in the top ten. The sequenced sample was PBMCs from the stem cell graft donor, obtained from the stem cell graft. Receptor source: a human donor who donated a stem cell graft to a child with acute myeloid leukemia.

This clonotype occurred a few times. The rearrangement uses TRBV20-1 and TRBJ1-3, with a possible D match to TRBD1 (5 bases). The CDR3 spans 14 residues. V shed 3 bases and J shed 2 bases, with 11 bases lying between them. Germline V lookup: CDR1 DFQATT, CDR2 SNEGSKA (reference sequence). The CDR3 DNA reads TGCAGTGCTAGGGCCGGGACCGCTGGAAACACCATATATTTT. Its protein product is CSARAGTAGNTIYF.

This clonotype was recorded at least ten times. The gene calls are TRBV6-1 and TRBJ2-3; 7 bases agree with TRBD2. The CDR3 covers 15 residues. The V segment lost 5 bases and the J segment 6 bases; nucleotides outside the gene matches: 11. CDR1 MNHNS and CDR2 SASEGT come from the germline V gene. The CDR3 DNA follows: TGTGCCAGCAGTCCGAGGACTAGGGGCAAGGATACGCAGTATTTT. Translated, it gives CASSPRTRGKDTQYF.

The genes are TRBV20-1 and TRBJ2-3, with 9 bases fitting TRBD2. J gave up 3 bases and V 2 bases, and 12 bases lay outside the gene matches. Germline lookup yields CDR1 DFQATT and CDR2 SNEGSKA (reference sequence). The CDR3 runs 17 residues. The CDR3 protein is CSARSFRGGGVTDTQYF. Written as DNA, the CDR3 is TGCAGTGCTAGAAGTTTCCGCGGGGGGGGGGTTACAGATACGCAGTATTTT.

In its sample, this clonotype was seen many times. The rearrangement joins TRBV28 to TRBJ2-7, with D tentatively TRBD1 (6 bases). This CDR3 contains 12 residues. Germline CDR1 reads MDHEN; CDR2 reads SYDVKM. Between the trimmed V and J ends, which lost 7 bases and 3 bases, there was a span of 10 bases. The CDR3 region has the DNA TGTGCCAGCACTCCGGACAGCTACGAGCAGTACTTC. Encoded protein: CASTPDSYEQYF.

This clonotype was seen more than once but under ten times. One junction end disagrees with the germline gene, perhaps due to a read error. The J gene is TRBJ2-5, the V gene TRBV29-1; D is uncertain. The CDR3 has 9 amino acids. Germline V gene lookup returns CDR1 SQVTM and CDR2 ANQGSEA. CDR3 residues: CSGEETQYF. The CDR3 DNA is TGCAGCGGTGAAGAGACCCAGTACTTC.

This clonotype was detected ten times or more. The rearrangement joins TRBV20-1 to TRBJ1-5; 7 bases fit TRBD1. V shed 6 bases and J 1 base; nucleotides not matched to a gene: 6. CDR3 length: 14 amino acids. Germline V gives CDR1 DFQATT, CDR2 SNEGSKA (reference sequence). The CDR3 sequence is CSAIQGGSNQPQHF. CDR3 nucleotide sequence: TGCAGTGCCATCCAGGGGGGGAGCAATCAGCCCCAGCATTTT.

The V call is TRBV7-2, the J call TRBJ1-1; tentatively, D is TRBD1 (6 bases). From germline, CDR1 is SGHTA and CDR2 FQGNSA. The CDR3 has 13 residues. V was trimmed by 1 base and J by 7 bases, leaving 10 bases between them. CDR3 residues: CASSLGGLSEAFF. In DNA, the CDR3 is TGTGCCAGCAGCTTAGGGGGGCTGAGTGAAGCTTTCTTT.

This clonotype was found many times. The V call is TRBV20-1, the J call TRBJ2-5; 11 bases are shared with TRBD2. V was pared by 1 base and J by 4 bases, with 2 bases of the junction left unmatched. Germline V gene lookup returns CDR1 DFQATT and CDR2 SNEGSKA (reference sequence). CDR3 size: 14 residues. In DNA form, the CDR3 reads TGCAGTGCTAGAGCTAGCGGGGGGTCAGAGACCCAGTACTTC. Its translation: CSARASGGSETQYF.

With respect to this clonotype: Mismatch with germline at one junction end may stem from a read error. The chain is built from TRBV18 and TRBJ2-1; the match to TRBD2 covers 10 bases. Germline values: CDR1 KGHSH, CDR2 LQKENI. The CDR3 extends over 19 amino acids. The CDR3: CASSTFASGGLAPYNEQFF. CDR3 DNA: TGTGCCAGCTCAACGTTCGCTAGCGGGGGCCTAGCCCCCTATAATGAGCAGTTCTTC. Supplemented by reference TRBV18 and TRBJ2-1, the full variable domain reads NAGVMQNPRHLVRRRGQEARLRCSPMKGHSHVYWYRQLPEEGLKFMVYLQKENIIDESGMPKERFSAEFPKEGPSILRIQQVVRGDSAAYFCASSTFASGGLAPYNEQFFGPGTRLTVL.

This clonotype was detected many times. The chain uses TRBV7-9 and TRBJ1-2; 7 bases match TRBD1. V lost 6 bases and J lost 5; bases outside the gene matches: 6. This CDR3 region has 13 residues. Germline values: CDR1 SEHNR, CDR2 FQNEAQ (reference sequence). The CDR3 DNA sequence: TGTGCCAGCAGTTCGGACAGGAGATATGGCTACACCTTC. This codes for CASSSDRRYGYTF. The full variable domain, rest sourced from reference TRBV7-9 and TRBJ1-2, is DTGVSQNPRHKITKRGQNVTFRCDPISEHNRLYWYRQTLGQGPEFLTYFQNEAQLEKSRLLSDRFSAERPKGSFSTLEIQRTEQGDSAMYLCASSSDRRYGYTFGSGTRLTVV.

This clonotype occurred many times. The V gene is TRBV7-2, the J gene TRBJ2-1; D perhaps matches TRBD2 (6 bases). V was pared by 5 bases and J by 3 bases, with 17 bases between. CDR1 is SGHTA and CDR2 is FQGNSA in the germline V gene. This CDR3 region has 16 residues. The CDR3 here is CASSPLSQGGYNEQFF. The CDR3 bases are TGTGCCAGCAGCCCTTTAAGTCAGGGAGGCTACAATGAGCAGTTCTTC.

This clonotype was observed many times. V gene TRBV5-6 combines with J gene TRBJ1-1; the D is unclear. The CDR3 covers 15 residues. Germline lookup yields CDR1 SGHDT and CDR2 YYEEEE. V was clipped by 6 bases and J by 2 bases, with 17 bases between them. The CDR3 loop reads CASTSFTQYNTEAFF. CDR3 nucleotides: TGTGCCAGCACCTCCTTCACCCAGTACAACACTGAAGCTTTCTTT.

This clonotype turned up a few times. The chain combines TRBV24-1 with TRBJ2-2; no definite D call. In germline, CDR1 is KGHDR, CDR2 SFDVKD. Trimming pared 4 bases from V and 1 base from J, leaving 9 bases between. The CDR3 contains 15 residues. In DNA form, the CDR3 reads TGTGCCACCAGTGACCTCGAAGAGAACACCGGGGAGCTGTTTTTT. Translation gives CATSDLEENTGELFF.

This clonotype has ten or more counts. V gene TRBV20-1 combines with J gene TRBJ1-5; 7 nucleotides agree with TRBD1. Germline V CDR1 and CDR2: DFQATT, SNEGSKA (reference sequence). The J segment lost 4 bases and the V segment lost 6 bases, leaving 6 bases of the junction unmatched. The length of the CDR3 is 13 residues. The DNA for the CDR3 is TGCAGTGCCCCCGACAGGGCAAATCAGCCCCAGCATTTT. It is translated as CSAPDRANQPQHF.

This clonotype appeared a few times. The genes are TRBV12-3 or TRBV12-4 and TRBJ2-6; no definite D call. The CDR3 runs 14 residues. V dropped 3 bases and J dropped 3 bases, with 6 bases sitting between them. CDR3 sequence: CASSFIGGANVLTF. The DNA for the CDR3 is TGTGCCAGCAGTTTCATCGGTGGGGCCAACGTCCTGACTTTC.

Only a few counts were recorded for this clonotype. The rearrangement links TRBV7-2 to TRBJ2-4, with 12 bases matching TRBD2. V lost 5 bases and J lost 6; bases outside the gene matches: 5. The CDR3 contains 15 residues. Germline V gene sequence: CDR1 SGHTA, CDR2 FQGNSA. The CDR3 nucleotides read TGTGCCAGCAGCGCTAGCGGGGGGGTTGTAAACATTCAGTACTTC. This encodes CASSASGGVVNIQYF.

The rearrangement joins TRBV15 to TRBJ2-2, with D uncertain. Germline CDR1 LNHNV, CDR2 YYDKDF (reference sequence). This CDR3 comprises 14 residues. Deletions cut 3 bases from V and 1 base from J, with 6 bases between. In nucleotides, the CDR3 is TGTGCCACCAGCAGGGATATGAACACCGGGGAGCTGTTTTTT. It codes for CATSRDMNTGELFF.

At least ten counts were recorded for this clonotype. The rearrangement uses TRBV6-1 and TRBJ1-2, with TRBD1 identical over 10 bases. This CDR3 region has 14 residues. Germline trimming cut 6 bases from V and 7 bases from J; bases unmatched to any gene: 8. Germline CDR1 reads MNHNS; CDR2 reads SASEGT. The CDR3 sequence is CASRSTGGFGGYTF. CDR3 DNA: TGTGCCAGCAGGTCGACAGGGGGCTTTGGTGGCTACACCTTC.

This clonotype was found a few times. This chain joins TRBV20-1 and TRBJ2-5, with D perhaps being TRBD1 or TRBD2 (5 bases each). This CDR3 spans 12 amino acids. The V gene lost 8 bases and the J gene lost 5 bases, with 15 bases spanning the gap. Germline loops: CDR1 DFQATT, CDR2 SNEGSKA (reference sequence). The CDR3 protein is CSSRDLRETQYF. The CDR3 DNA follows: TGCAGTTCAAGGGACCTTAGGGAGACCCAGTACTTC.

In this sample, this clonotype turned up a few times. The chain uses TRBV20-1 and TRBJ2-5, with 9 bases aligning to TRBD1. In germline, CDR1 is DFQATT, CDR2 SNEGSKA (reference sequence). The CDR3 consists of 16 residues. The V segment lost 0 bases and the J segment 1 base; nucleotides outside the gene matches: 6. In DNA, the CDR3 is TGCAGTGCTAGAGATTGGGGACAGGGAGTCCAAGAGACCCAGTACTTC. This translates into CSARDWGQGVQETQYF.

This chain joins TRBV7-6 and TRBJ2-2, with unresolved D. CDR3 size: 15 residues. Trimming cost V 3 bases and J 3 bases, with 11 bases left between them. The germline CDR1 and CDR2 sequences are SGHVS and FNYEAQ. In nucleotides, the CDR3 is TGTGCCAGCAGCTTTTCATCAGAATACACCGGGGAGCTGTTTTTT. Translated: CASSFSSEYTGELFF.

This chain links TRBV28 with TRBJ1-2; 11 positions match TRBD1. Looked up from germline, CDR1 is MDHEN and CDR2 is SYDVKM. The J segment lost 6 bases and the V segment lost 8 bases, leaving 8 bases of the junction unmatched. This CDR3 has 14 residues. In nucleotides, the CDR3 is TGTGCCAGCGGAGGGGGACAGGGGGTCCATGGCTACACCTTC. Protein: CASGGGQGVHGYTF.

The chain has TRBV20-1 and TRBJ2-2; D uncertain. V lost 1 base, J lost 1 base, and 13 bases lay in between. CDR3 size: 16 residues. CDR1 is DFQATT and CDR2 is SNEGSKA in the germline V gene (reference sequence). The CDR3 is CSARVAGRMNTGELFF. CDR3 sequence (DNA): TGCAGTGCTAGAGTAGCTGGGCGGATGAACACCGGGGAGCTGTTTTTT.

This rearrangement joins TRBV7-8 to TRBJ1-6, with TRBD1 as a possible D gene (6 bases). CDR1 is SGHVS, CDR2 FQNEAQ, per germline. The length of the CDR3 is 15 residues. V gave up 6 bases and J gave up 9 bases, with 18 bases separating them. In DNA form, the CDR3 reads TGTGCCAGCAGTCCCGAGGGGGGGTTGGTTTCACCCCTCCACTTT. Protein: CASSPEGGLVSPLHF.

In this sample, this clonotype turned up many times. This sequence joins TRBV12-3 or TRBV12-4 and TRBJ2-7, with D maybe TRBD1 (6 bases). Trimming took off 8 bases at V and 5 bases at J, with 22 bases between the two ends. This CDR3 has 15 amino acids. As DNA, the CDR3 is TGTGCCAGCCGTCCCGGGGCAGGGGTGTCCCACGAGCAGTACTTC. Its protein is CASRPGAGVSHEQYF.

This clonotype was counted many times. V is TRBV29-1 and J is TRBJ2-7, with 10 bases that match TRBD2. Unmatched junction bases numbered 6, after V lost 4 bases and J lost 6 bases. CDR3 length equals 13 residues. From germline, CDR1 is SQVTM and CDR2 ANQGSEA. For the CDR3, the DNA is TGCAGCGTTGTGCGGGTAGCGGGAGGCGAGCAGTACGTC. Its protein product is CSVVRVAGGEQYV.

CDR3 DNA sequence: TGTGCCACCAGCAGAGATGGCGGGAGCAACGAGCAGTACGTC. Translated, it gives CATSRDGGSNEQYV. The V and J genes are TRBV15 and TRBJ2-7; 7 nucleotides agree with TRBD2. With V trimmed by 0 bases and J by 5 bases, 4 bases remained unmatched. The V gene's germline CDR1 is LNHNV and CDR2 YYDKDF (reference sequence). CDR3 size: 14 residues.

There are many counts of this clonotype. The rearrangement joins TRBV6-5 to TRBJ1-1, with TRBD1 as a possible D gene (5 bases). The CDR3 runs to 15 residues. Per germline, CDR1 MNHEY and CDR2 SVGAGI. Between the trimmed V and J ends, which lost 0 bases and 5 bases, there was a span of 13 bases. CDR3 residues: CASSYSVGGETEAFF. The CDR3 DNA follows: TGTGCCAGCAGTTACTCTGTGGGAGGGGAGACTGAAGCTTTCTTT.

This clonotype was seen ten or more times. The chain has TRBV20-1 and TRBJ2-3, with 11 bases that match TRBD2. V was pared by 6 bases and J by 5 bases, with 7 bases of the junction left unmatched. The CDR3 has 14 residues. Germline V gene sequence: CDR1 DFQATT, CDR2 SNEGSKA (reference sequence). The CDR3 bases are TGCAGTGCAACTAGCGGGGGAGGGAAAGATACGCAGTATTTT. This gives the protein CSATSGGGKDTQYF.

This clonotype was detected many times. The rearrangement uses TRBV5-1 and TRBJ2-1; D might be TRBD1 (5 bases). CDR1 is SGHRS and CDR2 is YFSETQ in the germline V gene. With 1 base removed from V and 0 bases from J, the gap between germline ends came to 14 bases. This CDR3 contains 17 residues. In DNA form, the CDR3 reads TGCGCCAGCAGCTTGCTCCCAGGGTCGGGCTCCTACAATGAGCAGTTCTTC. Protein product: CASSLLPGSGSYNEQFF. Variable domain in full (rest from reference TRBV5-1 and TRBJ2-1): KAGVTQTPRYLIKTRGQQVTLSCSPISGHRSVSWYQQTPGQGLQFLFEYFSETQRNKGNFPGRFSGRQFSNSRSEMNVSTLELGDSALYLCASSLLPGSGSYNEQFFGPGTRLTVL.

This clonotype has at least ten counts. The CDR3 is CASSTRTGGYNSPLHF. CDR3 sequence (DNA): TGTGCCAGCAGCACCCGGACAGGAGGCTATAATTCACCCCTCCACTTT. The J gene is TRBJ1-6, the V gene TRBV7-2; 7 positions match TRBD1. Trimming cost V 5 bases and J 3 bases; bases outside gene matches: 7. This CDR3 comprises 16 residues. The germline V gene encodes CDR1 SGHTA and CDR2 FQGNSA.

A word on this clonotype: A much larger clone lies one base from this, so it may be a read error. V and J are TRBV20-1 and TRBJ2-5; D is perhaps TRBD2 (5 bases). V was trimmed by 6 bases and J by 4 bases, leaving 12 bases between them. The germline V gene has CDR1 DFQATT and CDR2 SNEGSKA (reference sequence). The CDR3 totals 12 residues. CDR3 loop: CSANTAAETQYF. The CDR3 DNA sequence: TGCAGTGCCAACACAGCGGCAGAGACCCAGTACTTC.